These 22 T cell receptor beta chains were all obtained from the same sample, sequenced in a study of cytomegalovirus exposure and HLA in healthy donors. Primers included in the PCR were 60 Vbeta and 13 Jbeta primers. Using immunoSEQ multiplex PCR, the repertoire was profiled, and TCRdb retains in-frame clones only, with some absent. The sample shows approximately 130,000 clones, approximately 78% of them seen only once. The sample comprised PBMCs. Every receptor here comes from a human donor in good health.

The rearrangement uses TRBV21-1 and TRBJ1-4. TRBV21-1 is shown as a pseudogene. CDR3 length: 14 residues. CDR3: CASSNVETNEKLFF. In nucleotides, the CDR3 is TGTGCCAGCAGCAACGTAGAAACTAATGAAAAACTGTTTTTT.

The V gene is TRBV4-3, the J gene TRBJ1-2; tentative D call: TRBD1 (6 bases). CDR3 length: 13 amino acids. Trimming removed 3 bases from V and 4 bases from J, with 9 bases in between. The V gene's germline CDR1 is LGHNA and CDR2 YSLEER. The CDR3 nucleotides are TGCGCCAGCAGCCAGGCGGGGGCCTATGGCTACACCTTC. Protein product: CASSQAGAYGYTF.

The table lists this clone with a few counts. One end of the junction varies from germline; a read error may be responsible. CDR3 bases: TGTTCCAGCAGCTTAGTTACAGGAACCGGGCTCTATGGCTACACCTTC. Translated, it gives CSSSLVTGTGLYGYTF. The chain combines TRBV7-9 with TRBJ1-2; perhaps TRBD1 as D (5 bases). Germline loops: CDR1 SEHNR, CDR2 FQNEAQ (reference sequence). This CDR3 has 16 residues.

The chain has TRBV13 and TRBJ2-7, with 10 bases that match TRBD1. Trimming took 5 bases from V and 0 from J; bases not matched to a gene: 10. Per germline, CDR1 PRHDT and CDR2 FYEKMQ (reference sequence). The CDR3 sequence is 17 residues long. This CDR3 reads CASSPTPGQGFSYEQYF. The CDR3 DNA reads TGTGCCAGCAGCCCGACTCCGGGACAGGGGTTCTCCTACGAGCAGTACTTC. Filled out from reference TRBV13 and TRBJ2-7, the complete variable domain reads AAGVIQSPRHLIKEKRETATLKCYPIPRHDTVYWYQQGPGQDPQFLISFYEKMQSDKGSIPDRFSAQQFSDYHSELNMSSLELGDSALYFCASSPTPGQGFSYEQYFGPGTRLTVT.

This clone was seen more than once but under ten times. Other DNA variants within this sample encode the same CDR3. The J gene is TRBJ2-7, the V gene TRBV18; the match to TRBD2 covers 7 bases. Trimming at V came to 4 bases and at J to 10 bases, leaving 16 bases not matched to a gene. The CDR3 covers 15 residues. Germline V CDR1 and CDR2: KGHSH, LQKENI. This CDR3 is CASSQKGPGGWEQYF. Here the CDR3 DNA reads TGTGCCAGCTCACAAAAAGGACCGGGGGGATGGGAACAGTACTTC.

The chain is built from TRBV27 and TRBJ1-6; D is unresolved. V was cut by 3 bases and J by 7 bases, with 16 bases left in between. The CDR3 sequence is 16 residues long. Germline lookup yields CDR1 MNHEY and CDR2 SMNVEV (reference sequence). Here the CDR3 reads CASSFEGVTTNSPLHF. The CDR3 DNA reads TGTGCCAGCAGTTTCGAGGGAGTCACCACCAATTCACCCCTCCACTTT.

The chain recombines TRBV6-1 with TRBJ2-7; 9 positions agree with TRBD2. Losses at the gene ends were 4 bases for V and 2 bases for J; bases not matched to a gene: 15. The CDR3 runs to 18 residues. Looked up from germline, CDR1 is MNHNS and CDR2 is SASEGT. The CDR3, as DNA: TGTGCCAGCAGTGTGGTCCCTCTAGCGGGAATTTTCACCTACGAGCAGTACTTC. It specifies CASSVVPLAGIFTYEQYF.

The V call is TRBV5-1, the J call TRBJ2-3; 12 nucleotides align to TRBD2. The germline gives CDR1 SGHRS, CDR2 YFSETQ. The CDR3 length is 15 residues. V dropped 3 bases and J dropped 3; count of bases not matched to a gene: 2. The CDR3 coding sequence is TGCGCCAGCAGCTCAGGACTAGCGGGGACAGATACGCAGTATTTT. Encoded protein: CASSSGLAGTDTQYF.

With regard to this clone: Other DNA sequences in the same sample also yield this CDR3. The chain recombines TRBV2 with TRBJ2-7; D might be TRBD2 (7 bases). CDR3 size: 13 residues. The germline gives CDR1 SNHLY, CDR2 FYNNEI. With 6 bases removed from V and 2 bases from J, the gap between germline ends came to 11 bases. CDR3 DNA: TGTGCCAGCAGGGGGGGGCAGGCCTACGAGCAGTACTTC. Translation gives CASRGGQAYEQYF.

The chain employs TRBV12-2 and TRBJ1-2; no check of the table's D call, TRBD1, against the DNA was made. TRBV12-2 is flagged as a pseudogene. The CDR3 is made up of 14 amino acids. The CDR3 bases are TGTGCAAGTCGCCCGGACAGCAGGCGATGTGGCTACACCTTC. Encoded protein: CASRPDSRRCGYTF.

This clone was picked up a small number of times. The rearrangement joins TRBV9 to TRBJ2-1; 10 positions match TRBD2. The CDR3 contains 15 residues. The germline CDR1 and CDR2 sequences are SGDLS and YYNGEE. After removal of 3 bases from V and 9 bases from J, the junction contained 9 bases not matched to a gene. CDR3: CASSALAGAISEQFF. In DNA form, the CDR3 reads TGTGCCAGCAGCGCGCTAGCGGGGGCCATTTCTGAGCAGTTCTTC.

The V gene is TRBV5-1, the J gene TRBJ2-5; TRBD1 matches 10 bases. The DNA end lines up better with TRBJ2-7; the J call may be wrong. Looked up from germline, CDR1 is SGHRS and CDR2 is YFSETQ. CDR3 length: 17 amino acids. The CDR3 sequence is CASSSRSPGTGVHEQYF. In DNA, the CDR3 is TGCGCCAGCAGCTCCAGAAGTCCCGGGACAGGGGTCCACGAGCAGTACTTC.

The chain employs TRBV25-1 and TRBJ2-1; 10 bases are shared with TRBD2. The length of the CDR3 is 16 residues. Germline-derived CDR1 and CDR2 are MGHDK and SYGVNS. Trimming at V came to 2 bases and at J to 9 bases, leaving 10 bases not matched to a gene. In DNA form, the CDR3 reads TGTGCCAGCAGTGAAGTCGGTAGCGGGAGGTTGGGTGAGCAGTTCTTC. As protein: CASSEVGSGRLGEQFF.

This clone was counted once. The V and J genes are TRBV7-4 and TRBJ2-3; D gene unclear. With 11 bases removed from V and 12 bases from J, the gap between germline ends came to 12 bases. There are 9 residues in the CDR3. CDR1 is SGHVT, CDR2 SQSDAQ, per germline. This CDR3 is CAAREAQYF. CDR3 nucleotides: TGTGCCGCCCGAGAGGCCCAGTATTTT. The variable domain in full, with the rest retrieved from reference TRBV7-4 and TRBJ2-3, is GAGVSQSPRYKVAKRGRDVALRCDSISGHVTLYWYRQTLGQGSEVLTYSQSDAQRDKSGRPSGRFSAERPERSVSTLKIQRTEQGDSAVYLCAAREAQYFGPGTRLTVL.

This clone was seen only a few times. J is TRBJ1-3 and V is TRBV4-3; perhaps TRBD1 as D (6 bases). Germline V lookup: CDR1 LGHNA, CDR2 YSLEER. This CDR3 has 17 residues. V was cut by 0 bases and J by 4 bases, with 16 bases left in between. CDR3 bases: TGCGCCAGCAGCCAAGATTGGACGGACAGCCGAGGAAACACCATATATTTT. Translated, it gives CASSQDWTDSRGNTIYF.

The chain has TRBV7-2 and TRBJ2-3, with D uncertain. This CDR3 region has 16 residues. With 2 bases removed from V and 0 bases from J, the gap between germline ends came to 12 bases. The germline CDR1 and CDR2 sequences are SGHTA and FQGNSA. DNA for the CDR3: TGTGCCAGCAGCTTATCACGGAGTCCTAGCACAGATACGCAGTATTTT. Translation: CASSLSRSPSTDTQYF.

This chain joins TRBV7-2 and TRBJ1-1; D uncertain. Germline CDR1 reads SGHTA; CDR2 reads FQGNSA. The CDR3 spans 14 residues. V was cut by 1 base and J by 4 bases, with 10 bases left in between. The CDR3 DNA is TGTGCCAGCAGCTTAGTTGGTACGGGCACTGAAGCTTTCTTT. Its translation: CASSLVGTGTEAFF.

The chain recombines TRBV10-3 with TRBJ1-3; TRBD1 aligns across 8 bases. The junction had 13 bases not matched to a gene; V was cut back by 8 bases and J by 4 bases. Per the germline V gene, CDR1 is ENHRY and CDR2 is SYGVKD. This CDR3 comprises 16 residues. This CDR3 reads CAIGKTGGTEGNTIYF. CDR3 nucleotide sequence: TGTGCCATCGGGAAAACAGGGGGAACAGAAGGAAACACCATATATTTT.

J is TRBJ2-4 and V is TRBV14; 10 bases line up with TRBD2. V was pared by 0 bases and J by 8 bases, with 7 bases of the junction left unmatched. Germline V CDR1 and CDR2: SGHDN, FVKESK. The CDR3 spans 16 residues. CDR3 sequence reads: CASSQDRLLAGDIQYF. CDR3 sequence (DNA): TGTGCCAGCAGCCAAGATCGGTTGCTAGCGGGGGACATTCAGTACTTC.

The J gene is TRBJ2-7, the V gene TRBV7-3; TRBD1 might be the D (6 bases). CDR1 and CDR2 from the germline V gene are SGHTA and FQGTGA. Trimming shortened V by 6 bases and J by 3 bases, and 18 bases separated the two germline ends. The CDR3 extends over 15 amino acids. The CDR3 DNA is TGTGCCAGCAGGCCAACCGGGACATCGATCTACGAGCAGTACTTC. Its protein product is CASRPTGTSIYEQYF.

There are a few counts of this clone. The V gene is TRBV29-1, the J gene TRBJ1-1, with D perhaps TRBD1 (5 bases). This CDR3 has 13 amino acids. V gave up 7 bases and J gave up 4 bases, with 16 bases separating them. CDR1 SQVTM and CDR2 ANQGSEA come from the germline V gene. CDR3 bases: TGCAGCGGGTATCTCGGGGGGACCACTGAAGCTTTCTTT. Its protein product is CSGYLGGTTEAFF.

CDR3 bases: TGTGCCAGCAGTTCATATTCGAAGACCGGGACAGGGGAGGGTGGCTACACCTTC. Translating it yields CASSSYSKTGTGEGGYTF. The V gene is TRBV28, the J gene TRBJ1-2; 10 positions match TRBD1. The germline gives CDR1 MDHEN, CDR2 SYDVKM. Trimming took 4 bases from V and 7 from J; bases not matched to a gene: 18. The CDR3 has 18 residues.